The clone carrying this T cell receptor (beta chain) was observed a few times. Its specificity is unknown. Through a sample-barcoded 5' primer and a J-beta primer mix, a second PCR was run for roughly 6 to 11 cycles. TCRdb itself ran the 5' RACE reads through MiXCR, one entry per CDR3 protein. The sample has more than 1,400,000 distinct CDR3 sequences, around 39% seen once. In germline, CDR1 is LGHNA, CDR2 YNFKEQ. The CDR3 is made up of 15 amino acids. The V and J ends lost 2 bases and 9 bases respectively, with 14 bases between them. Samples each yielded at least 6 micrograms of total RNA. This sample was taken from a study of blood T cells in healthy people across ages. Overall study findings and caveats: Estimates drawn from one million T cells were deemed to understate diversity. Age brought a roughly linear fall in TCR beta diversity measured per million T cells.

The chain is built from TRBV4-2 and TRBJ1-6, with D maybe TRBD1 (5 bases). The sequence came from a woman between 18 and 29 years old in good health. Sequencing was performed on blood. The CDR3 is CASSQIDSQGSPLHF. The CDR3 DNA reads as TGTGCCAGCAGCCAAATCGACAGCCAGGGTTCACCCCTCCACTTT.